The next 26 T cell receptor beta chains were all read from a single sample in a study of T cell responses to AZD1222 COVID-19 vaccine. The data were produced by immunoSEQ multiplex PCR, yet TCRdb's version contains in-frame clones alone and is incomplete. The profile shows under 85,000 clones, roughly nine tenths of them singletons. Sequenced material: peripheral blood, taken on day 0 of AZD1222 vaccination. The origin of the receptors is an adult in good health.

In DNA form, the CDR3 reads TGTGCCAGCAGCTCCTCGGCGGACCGAGTAGGCTATGGCTACACCTTC. Translated: CASSSSADRVGYGYTF. This rearrangement joins TRBV27 to TRBJ1-2; D ambiguous. With 6 bases removed from V and 4 bases from J, the gap between germline ends came to 21 bases. Germline V lookup: CDR1 MNHEY, CDR2 SMNVEV (reference sequence). This CDR3 spans 16 amino acids.

The chain employs TRBV7-9 and TRBJ1-4; D remains ambiguous. Per germline, CDR1 SEHNR and CDR2 FQNEAQ (reference sequence). CDR3 length equals 16 residues. V was cut by 2 bases and J by 3 bases, with 13 bases left in between. Here the CDR3 reads CASSLSVGFANEKLFF. Written as DNA, the CDR3 is TGTGCCAGCAGCTTATCGGTTGGGTTCGCTAATGAAAAACTGTTTTTT.

The chain is built from TRBV2 and TRBJ2-3; TRBD2 matches at 9 bases. Germline V lookup: CDR1 SNHLY, CDR2 FYNNEI. The CDR3 has 15 amino acids. V was clipped by 7 bases and J by 8 bases; unmatched bases: 13. The CDR3 nucleotides read TGTGCCAGCACGGCCCTGGCTAGCGGGATTGTTACGCAGTATTTT. This encodes CASTALASGIVTQYF.

The rearrangement joins TRBV19 to TRBJ1-6, with TRBD1 matching over 9 bases. The junction had 3 bases not matched to a gene; V was cut back by 2 bases and J by 10 bases. The CDR3 contains 14 residues. Per germline, CDR1 LNHDA and CDR2 SQIVND (reference sequence). CDR3 residues: CASSIWTGESPLHF. In nucleotides, the CDR3 is TGTGCCAGTAGTATATGGACAGGGGAATCACCCCTCCACTTT.

This clone was seen a single time. V and J are TRBV3-1 (or the pseudogene TRBV3-2) and TRBJ2-3; TRBD1 matches 8 bases. Germline loops: CDR1 LGHDT, CDR2 YNNKEL (reference sequence). V lost 4 bases to trimming and J lost 0 bases; unmatched junction nucleotides: 9. The CDR3 is 17 residues long. CDR3 nucleotides: TGTGCCAGCAGCCGCTGGACAGGGCCTGATAGCACAGATACGCAGTATTTT. It codes for CASSRWTGPDSTDTQYF.

The chain couples TRBV11-2 to TRBJ2-1; D may be TRBD1 or TRBD2 (6 bases each). Trimming left V 8 bases short and J 4 bases short, with 18 bases between. The CDR3 covers 15 residues. Germline V gives CDR1 SGHAT, CDR2 FQNNGV. The CDR3 region is CASGGLRDLYNEQFF. CDR3 sequence (DNA): TGTGCCAGCGGGGGGCTACGGGACCTATACAATGAGCAGTTCTTC.

J is TRBJ2-1 and V is TRBV3-1 (or the pseudogene TRBV3-2); a possible D gene is TRBD2 (6 bases). V was clipped by 8 bases and J by 4 bases, with 6 bases between them. The CDR3 sequence is 11 residues long. Per germline, CDR1 LGHDT and CDR2 YNNKEL (reference sequence). CDR3 amino acids: CASGGYNEQFF. CDR3 bases: TGTGCCAGCGGGGGGTACAATGAGCAGTTCTTC.

The rearrangement joins TRBV18 to TRBJ2-7; D is possibly TRBD1 or TRBD2 (5 bases each). CDR1 and CDR2 (germline): KGHSH, LQKENI. The CDR3 runs to 16 residues. V gave up 4 bases and J gave up 2 bases, with 18 bases separating them. Here the CDR3 DNA reads TGTGCCAGCTCACTAACCTCGGGACCACCCACCTACGAGCAGTACTTC. Translating it yields CASSLTSGPPTYEQYF.

This chain uses TRBV7-2 with TRBJ2-2; 8 bases map to TRBD2. Per the germline V gene, CDR1 is SGHTA and CDR2 is FQGNSA. The CDR3 is 17 amino acids. V dropped 5 bases and J dropped 4; count of bases not matched to a gene: 12. This CDR3 is CASSLTAGGLRTGELFF. As DNA, the CDR3 is TGTGCCAGCAGCCTCACGGCGGGGGGTCTACGCACCGGGGAGCTGTTTTTT.

The rearrangement uses TRBV7-2 and TRBJ1-1; the D gene is possibly TRBD1 (6 bases). V lost 2 bases and J lost 6, with 16 bases in between. The CDR3 runs 15 residues. Germline CDR1 reads SGHTA; CDR2 reads FQGNSA. The CDR3 nucleotides read TGTGCCAGCAGCTTAAGGGGGACCGAGGGCGCTGAAGCTTTCTTT. This gives the protein CASSLRGTEGAEAFF.

The chain uses TRBV5-1 and TRBJ2-1; D not certain. The germline CDR1 and CDR2 sequences are SGHRS and YFSETQ. CDR3 length: 13 residues. V was trimmed by 4 bases and J by 7 bases, leaving 12 bases between them. The CDR3 here is CASSVDQWNEQFF. The CDR3 region has the DNA TGCGCCAGCAGCGTTGACCAGTGGAATGAGCAGTTCTTC.

The chain links TRBV10-3 to TRBJ1-2; D ambiguous. Trimming took off 1 base at V and 4 bases at J, with 4 bases between the two ends. The CDR3 contains 12 residues. Germline CDR1 reads ENHRY; CDR2 reads SYGVKD. DNA for the CDR3: TGTGCCATCAGTGAGTTACGCTATGGCTACACCTTC. Protein product: CAISELRYGYTF.

V and J are TRBV28 and TRBJ2-5, with 9 bases aligning to TRBD2. V shed 5 bases, J shed 5 bases, and the junction held 6 bases outside the gene matches. Looked up from germline, CDR1 is MDHEN and CDR2 is SYDVKM. This CDR3 region has 14 residues. In DNA form, the CDR3 reads TGTGCCAGCAGTGCGGGGGGGGTAGGTGAGACCCAGTACTTC. Its protein is CASSAGGVGETQYF.

The V call is TRBV6-2 or TRBV6-3, the J call TRBJ1-2; no clear D gene. V was trimmed by 0 bases and J by 5 bases, leaving 7 bases between them. From germline, CDR1 is MNHEY and CDR2 SVGEGT. This CDR3 is 13 amino acids long. In nucleotides, the CDR3 is TGTGCCAGCAGTTACTCGCCAGGTTATGGCTACACCTTC. Translated, it gives CASSYSPGYGYTF.

The table lists this clone with a count of one. The chain couples TRBV7-2 to TRBJ1-5; D might be TRBD1 (6 bases). CDR1 and CDR2 (germline): SGHTA, FQGNSA. This CDR3 has 15 residues. Trimming left V 6 bases short and J 3 bases short, with 15 bases between. The CDR3 DNA reads as TGTGCCAGCAGGGACGTTGGGGGGCACAATCAGCCCCAGCATTTT. This translates into CASRDVGGHNQPQHF.

This chain connects TRBV6-1 to TRBJ1-1; D gene ambiguous. There are 20 residues in the CDR3. The germline V gene has CDR1 MNHNS and CDR2 SASEGT. The germline V and J ends were trimmed by 2 bases and 1 base, with 26 bases remaining between them. The CDR3 DNA follows: TGTGCCAGCAGTGAAAGGGCCAGCCACAACCTCTATTGGGGGAACACTGAAGCTTTCTTT. Protein: CASSERASHNLYWGNTEAFF.

The V gene is TRBV27, the J gene TRBJ2-3; D tentatively reads TRBD1 or TRBD2 (6 bases each). The V gene lost 6 bases and the J gene lost 5 bases, with 24 bases spanning the gap. This CDR3 has 17 residues. Germline V gives CDR1 MNHEY, CDR2 SMNVEV (reference sequence). The CDR3 is CASSAGTTGMGRDTQYF. The CDR3 DNA sequence: TGTGCCAGCAGCGCGGGGACCACAGGGATGGGTAGAGATACGCAGTATTTT.

J is TRBJ1-4 and V is TRBV5-1; TRBD1 agrees at 7 bases. V dropped 0 bases and J dropped 3; count of bases not matched to a gene: 8. This CDR3 is 17 amino acids long. From germline, CDR1 is SGHRS and CDR2 YFSETQ. The CDR3 loop is CASSLAGRQGANEKLFF. The CDR3 DNA follows: TGCGCCAGCAGCTTGGCTGGCCGACAGGGCGCTAATGAAAAACTGTTTTTT.

This chain uses TRBV9 with TRBJ2-5, with TRBD2 identical over 8 bases. V lost 4 bases, J lost 5 bases, and 7 bases stayed unmatched. Germline V gives CDR1 SGDLS, CDR2 YYNGEE. This CDR3 contains 14 residues. CDR3 sequence reads: CASSPTVAGETQYF. CDR3 sequence (DNA): TGTGCCAGCAGCCCCACGGTAGCGGGGGAGACCCAGTACTTC.

This clone was detected once. CDR3 bases: TGTGCCAGCAGTTACTCAGGGTCCACAGATACGCAGTATTTT. Translating gives CASSYSGSTDTQYF. This chain links TRBV28 with TRBJ2-3; D is perhaps TRBD1 (5 bases). In germline, CDR1 is MDHEN, CDR2 SYDVKM. CDR3 length: 14 residues. The V and J ends lost 4 bases and 2 bases respectively, with 10 bases between them. The complete variable domain, with remaining parts taken from reference TRBV28 and TRBJ2-3, reads DVKVTQSSRYLVKRTGEKVFLECVQDMDHENMFWYRQDPGLGLRLIYFSYDVKMKEKGDIPEGYSVSREKKERFSLILESASTNQTSMYLCASSYSGSTDTQYFGPGTRLTVL.

The chain uses TRBV7-9 and TRBJ1-2; 8 bases are shared with TRBD1. The length of the CDR3 is 13 residues. Germline V CDR1 and CDR2: SEHNR, FQNEAQ (reference sequence). V was clipped by 5 bases and J by 6 bases; unmatched bases: 5. This CDR3 is CASSQGTGDGYTF. CDR3 sequence (DNA): TGTGCCAGCAGCCAAGGGACAGGTGATGGCTACACCTTC.

The chain links TRBV7-9 to TRBJ2-3; no clear D gene. Germline CDR1 reads SEHNR; CDR2 reads FQNEAQ (reference sequence). This CDR3 is built from 12 residues. The germline V and J ends were trimmed by 5 bases and 4 bases, with 7 bases remaining between them. Here the CDR3 DNA reads TGTGCCAGCAGCCCGATCGCAGATACGCAGTATTTT. Protein: CASSPIADTQYF. Together with reference TRBV7-9 and TRBJ2-3, the CDR3 gives the full variable domain: DTGVSQNPRHKITKRGQNVTFRCDPISEHNRLYWYRQTLGQGPEFLTYFQNEAQLEKSRLLSDRFSAERPKGSFSTLEIQRTEQGDSAMYLCASSPIADTQYFGPGTRLTVL.

V is TRBV12-3 or TRBV12-4 and J is TRBJ1-6; TRBD1 is a possible D gene (5 bases). The V gene lost 6 bases and the J gene lost 10 bases, with 10 bases spanning the gap. The CDR3 has 12 residues. The DNA for the CDR3 is TGTGCCAGCAGCCTGGGGGGATCACCCCTCCACTTT. Translated, it gives CASSLGGSPLHF.

The chain employs TRBV18 and TRBJ1-2; D gene uncertain. Germline-derived CDR1 and CDR2 are KGHSH and LQKENI. V shed 2 bases and J shed 6 bases, with 19 bases lying between them. The CDR3 sequence is 16 residues long. The CDR3 DNA reads TGTGCCAGCTCACCAGGCGGAACGGTGGGAACGGATGGCTACACCTTC. Residues: CASSPGGTVGTDGYTF.

V and J are TRBV5-1 and TRBJ1-2; D perhaps matches TRBD1 (6 bases). Germline V CDR1 and CDR2: SGHRS, YFSETQ. Trimming stripped 4 bases from V and 4 bases from J, with 14 bases between. The CDR3 extends over 14 amino acids. The CDR3 loop reads CASSPGQPSYGYTF. In DNA, the CDR3 is TGCGCCAGCAGCCCCGGACAGCCTTCCTATGGCTACACCTTC.

The count of this clone is one. V is TRBV4-3 and J is TRBJ1-4; D is uncertain. V lost 4 bases and J 8 bases, leaving 23 bases between the germline ends. The CDR3 runs 17 residues. Per germline, CDR1 LGHNA and CDR2 YSLEER. The CDR3 loop reads CASSLGRTFGVGEKLFF. CDR3 DNA: TGCGCCAGCAGCCTGGGAAGAACTTTTGGTGTTGGCGAAAAACTGTTTTTT.